The clone carrying this TCR beta chain was counted many times. TCRdb reprocessed the 5' RACE reads with MiXCR, giving one entry per CDR3 protein. This sample yields more than 110,000 distinct CDR3 sequences, of which less than 8.5% are seen a single time; 0.55% to 0.7% belongs to the top ten. The data derive from a study of T cells after yellow fever vaccination. CDR1 is LGHDT, CDR2 YNNKEL, per germline (reference sequence). This CDR3 has 12 amino acids. V lost 2 bases, J lost 2 bases, and 3 bases lay in between. The source was CD4+ T cells sorted from PBMCs, collected 10 days after the yellow fever booster vaccination. The source of this sequence is a man aged 25 to 45 who received the YFV17D yellow fever vaccine. The V call is TRBV3-1, the J call TRBJ2-5, with unresolved D. CDR3 coding DNA: TGTGCCAGCAGCCAATCACAAGAGACCCAGTACTTC. This encodes CASSQSQETQYF.